The 16 T cell receptor beta chains reported below all come from one sample, sequenced in a study of blood T cells in healthy people across ages. The use of a sample-barcoded 5' primer and a J-beta primer mix characterized a second PCR of about 7 to 12 cycles. Using its own MiXCR run on the 5' RACE reads, TCRdb lists one record per CDR3 protein. The sample lists under 750,000 distinct CDR3 sequences; around 50% were seen once. The sequencing sample was made of blood. The receptors originated from a man aged 80 or over in good health.

This clonotype was picked up a small number of times. V and J are TRBV20-1 and TRBJ1-4; D is ambiguous. The germline V gene encodes CDR1 DFQATT and CDR2 SNEGSKA (reference sequence). V was trimmed by 3 bases and J by 8 bases, leaving 19 bases between them. This CDR3 comprises 15 residues. The CDR3 region has the DNA TGCAGTGCTAGGTACTCACAAGGGTCAAGGGAAAAACTGTTTTTT. It encodes CSARYSQGSREKLFF.

This clonotype was seen a few times. V gene TRBV11-2 combines with J gene TRBJ2-5; weak D call: TRBD2 (5 bases). CDR1 SGHAT and CDR2 FQNNGV come from the germline V gene. The CDR3 extends over 16 amino acids. Trimming took off 8 bases at V and 0 bases at J, with 19 bases between the two ends. Written as DNA, the CDR3 is TGTGCCAGCCACCCCATGAAGGACTTAAACCAAGAGACCCAGTACTTC. Its protein product is CASHPMKDLNQETQYF. The complete variable domain, with remaining parts taken from reference TRBV11-2 and TRBJ2-5, reads EAGVAQSPRYKIIEKRQSVAFWCNPISGHATLYWYQQILGQGPKLLIQFQNNGVVDDSQLPKDRFSAERLKGVDSTLKIQPAKLEDSAVYLCASHPMKDLNQETQYFGPGTRLLVL.

The chain links TRBV6-6 to TRBJ1-1, with D unresolved. The CDR3 contains 15 residues. The germline V gene has CDR1 MNHNY and CDR2 SVGAGI (reference sequence). V lost 0 bases and J 0 bases, leaving 8 bases between the germline ends. CDR3 amino acids: CASSYSAPMNTEAFF. CDR3 nucleotides: TGTGCCAGCAGTTACTCGGCTCCTATGAACACTGAAGCTTTCTTT.

Points on this clonotype: A read error may account for a junction end that differs from germline. The V gene is TRBV6-5, the J gene TRBJ1-1, with 7 bases that match TRBD1. The CDR3 has 15 amino acids. Germline V CDR1 and CDR2: MNHEY, SVGAGI. CDR3 residues: CASSYWGRGNSEAFF. The CDR3 DNA reads as TGTGCCAGCAGTTACTGGGGCAGGGGGAACAGTGAAGCTTTCTTT.

This chain links TRBV7-2 with TRBJ1-2, with D maybe TRBD1 (5 bases). Per the germline V gene, CDR1 is SGHTA and CDR2 is FQGNSA. This CDR3 has 15 residues. V was trimmed by 5 bases and J by 7 bases, leaving 20 bases between them. This CDR3 reads CASSPQTDTYSGYTF. For the CDR3, the DNA is TGTGCCAGCAGCCCCCAGACAGATACCTATAGTGGCTACACCTTC. Looking up the rest from reference TRBV7-2 and TRBJ1-2 gives the full variable domain: GAGVSQSPSNKVTEKGKDVELRCDPISGHTALYWYRQSLGQGLEFLIYFQGNSAPDKSGLPSDRFSAERTGGSVSTLTIQRTQQEDSAVYLCASSPQTDTYSGYTFGSGTRLTVV.

The rearrangement links TRBV4-1 to TRBJ2-3; TRBD2 matches 12 bases. V dropped 3 bases and J dropped 4; count of bases not matched to a gene: 8. The CDR3 contains 17 residues. Germline CDR1 and CDR2: MGHRA and YSYEKL. CDR3 nucleotide sequence: TGCGCCAGCAGCCACCGTAAGACTAGCGGGGGCCCAGATACGCAGTATTTT. This sequence encodes CASSHRKTSGGPDTQYF.

The table lists this clonotype with a few counts. CDR3 nucleotides: TGCAGCGTTGAAGGGGGGACTCAGGGCGCCACTCAGTACTTC. Translating it yields CSVEGGTQGATQYF. This chain uses TRBV29-1 with TRBJ2-4; D is possibly TRBD2 (6 bases). This CDR3 region has 14 residues. Germline V gene data show CDR1 as SQVTM and CDR2 as ANQGSEA. Trimming cost V 1 base and J 12 bases, with 19 bases left between them.

This clonotype was seen more than once but under ten times. The chain employs TRBV9 and TRBJ1-2, with D possibly being TRBD1 (6 bases). The CDR3 has 14 amino acids. V lost 3 bases and J 2 bases, leaving 11 bases between the germline ends. Germline V gene sequence: CDR1 SGDLS, CDR2 YYNGEE. CDR3 DNA sequence: TGTGCCAGCAGCGAGGGGGTACAGAACTATGGCTACACCTTC. As protein: CASSEGVQNYGYTF.

Concerning this clonotype: At one end the junction does not follow the germline gene, possibly because of a read error. The CDR3 DNA reads TGTGCCAGCAGCTTAGGTCAGAACGAGCGGTACTTC. It codes for CASSLGQNERYF. The chain couples TRBV11-1 to TRBJ2-7; D call uncertain. The CDR3 has 12 residues. Germline loops: CDR1 SGHAT, CDR2 FQDESV (reference sequence).

This clonotype has ten or more counts. The rearrangement joins TRBV7-2 to TRBJ2-3; D gene ambiguous. Trimming left V 5 bases short and J 0 bases short, with 9 bases between. Germline lookup yields CDR1 SGHTA and CDR2 FQGNSA. The CDR3 is 14 residues long. Here the CDR3 DNA reads TGTGCCAGCAGCCCCGGACGAAGCACAGATACGCAGTATTTT. As protein: CASSPGRSTDTQYF.

This chain joins TRBV20-1 and TRBJ2-1; TRBD2 matches at 8 bases. Germline CDR1 reads DFQATT; CDR2 reads SNEGSKA (reference sequence). Trimming took 6 bases from V and 9 from J; bases not matched to a gene: 13. The CDR3 is made up of 14 amino acids. The CDR3 sequence is CSAIGGTRGIEQFF. In DNA, the CDR3 is TGCAGTGCCATAGGGGGGACTAGAGGGATTGAGCAGTTCTTC.

The J gene is TRBJ2-7, the V gene TRBV21-1; no DNA check was done on the table's D call, TRBD1. TRBV21-1 is marked as a pseudogene. The CDR3 is made up of 15 amino acids. CDR3 DNA: TGTGCCAGCAGCAGAGTGGACAGGACCCCACGGGAGCAGTACTTC. It encodes CASSRVDRTPREQYF.

This clonotype occurred a few times. At one boundary the junction diverges from the germline segment, which might be a read error. This chain joins TRBV12-3 or TRBV12-4 and TRBJ2-4, with D hard to call. CDR3 length equals 17 residues. The CDR3 DNA sequence: TGTGCCAGCAGTCCCCGAAACCTTGGGGTAGCCGAAAACATTCAGTACTTC. Translating gives CASSPRNLGVAENIQYF.

This clonotype was seen a few times. The rearrangement uses TRBV12-3 or TRBV12-4 and TRBJ2-5; D gene unclear. The CDR3 runs 13 residues. V shed 6 bases and J shed 4 bases, with 12 bases lying between them. CDR3 loop: CASSRGISETQYF. CDR3 nucleotide sequence: TGTGCCAGCAGCCGAGGAATATCAGAGACCCAGTACTTC.

V gene TRBV3-1 combines with J gene TRBJ1-1; D may be TRBD1 (6 bases). The CDR3 is made up of 16 amino acids. CDR1 is LGHDT and CDR2 is YNNKEL in the germline V gene (reference sequence). The V end was cut by 4 bases, the J end by 1 base, with 16 bases between. CDR3 bases: TGTGCCAGCAGCCCGAAGATCCGGGGGGCGAACACTGAAGCTTTCTTT. Protein: CASSPKIRGANTEAFF.

This chain connects TRBV5-1 to TRBJ2-3; D possibly uses TRBD1 or TRBD2 (5 bases each). CDR3 length equals 14 residues. Trimming cost V 4 bases and J 6 bases, with 15 bases left between them. Per the germline V gene, CDR1 is SGHRS and CDR2 is YFSETQ. The CDR3 loop reads CASSREGLGDTQYF. CDR3 sequence (DNA): TGCGCCAGCAGCCGTGAGGGGTTGGGCGATACGCAGTATTTT.